The T cell receptor beta chain described here comes from a study of blood T cell repertoires in COVID-19 (dated by TCRdb to 2019 to 2021). Background for the entire study: Collaborator samples came from the United States, Italy and Spain and covered acute and convalescent phases of COVID-19. The repertoires were released in a freely available public database meant as a resource for research on the immune response to SARS-CoV-2. The dataset comprised deeply sampled blood TCRbeta repertoires from subjects exposed to, actively infected with, or recovered from COVID-19. A de-identified subject ID, COVID-19 status, age in years and sex were almost always included in the sample metadata. The prospective study material was composed of cDNA or gDNA derived from T cells, B-cell-depleted T cells, or PBMCs. Where available, HLA class I and class II types were obtained from metadata supplied by the sample provider rather than from assay-based typing. The samples were drawn from two sources: the first 160 participants of the ongoing ImmuneRACE study, and 950 to 1,500 subjects contributed by 6 global collaborators.

Taken from the germline V gene, the CDR1 and CDR2 loops are MNHEY and SVGAGI. The CDR3 runs 14 amino acids, cysteine and phenylalanine included. The only DNA kept is the CDR3, 42 bases in frame from the first base. Trimming takes 6 bases off V and 7 bases off J; junction bases not matched to a gene: 9. TCRbeta CDR3 regions were amplified from genomic DNA by means of the immunoSEQ Assay, a bias-controlled multiplex PCR. The source study handled its data this way. Within the assay, amplification of reference gene primers was used to estimate how many nucleated cells each sample contained. To quantify the absolute abundance of each unique TCRbeta CDR3 rearrangement, sequence reads were collapsed and filtered. For each sample, productive Simpson clonality was calculated as the square root of Simpson's diversity index across productive rearrangements. TCRdb took this table from immuneACCESS and kept in-frame rearrangements with V and J called. Such tables lack part of the clones; where checked against another copy, unresolved V genes explain under half of the gap, and the rest is unexplained. V, J and clone size are taken as reported in that table, and D and trimming were inferred from the DNA itself. The sample yields under 300,000 clones; 85% to 90% were counted once. The ten biggest clones cover more than 6.5% of the sample.

Beyond this particular receptor, the publication reports: The quantity of clinical and demographic metadata differed by source and by participant and was supplied without curation.

Whole blood was collected in K2EDTA tubes by collaborating institutions according to the institutions' own protocols. For TCRbeta analysis, collaborator samples were shipped as frozen whole blood, as isolated PBMCs, or as DNA extracted from either sample type. On this clone: Its antigen has not been determined. Base qualities are missing; no much larger clone stands one base away.

The source material was peripheral blood. This chain joins TRBV6-5 to TRBJ2-1, with TRBD2 identical over 7 junction bases. This TCR derives from an older woman with active or convalescent COVID-19. The DNA sequence is given as TGTGCCAGCAGCCCCGGGGGGAATATGAATGAGCAGTTCTTC. Its protein reads: CASSPGGNMNEQFF.